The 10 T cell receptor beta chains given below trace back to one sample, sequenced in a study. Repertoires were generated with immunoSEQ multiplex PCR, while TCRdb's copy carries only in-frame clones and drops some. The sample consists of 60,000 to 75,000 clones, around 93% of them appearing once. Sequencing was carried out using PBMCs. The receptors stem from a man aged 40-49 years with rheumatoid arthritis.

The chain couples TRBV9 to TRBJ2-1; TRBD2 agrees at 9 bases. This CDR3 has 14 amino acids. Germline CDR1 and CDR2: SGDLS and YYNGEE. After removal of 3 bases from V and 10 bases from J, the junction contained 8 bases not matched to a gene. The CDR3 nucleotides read TGTGCCAGCAGCGCCACGGGACTAGCATACGAGCAGTTCTTC. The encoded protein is CASSATGLAYEQFF.

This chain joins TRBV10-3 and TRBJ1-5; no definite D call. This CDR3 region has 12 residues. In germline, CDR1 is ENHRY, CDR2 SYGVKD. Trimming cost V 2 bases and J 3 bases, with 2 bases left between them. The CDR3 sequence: CAISEINQPQHF. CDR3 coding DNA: TGTGCCATCAGTGAGATCAATCAGCCCCAGCATTTT.

CDR3 loop: CASSLLAGADGELFF. In nucleotides, the CDR3 is TGTGCCAGCAGTTTATTAGCGGGAGCGGACGGGGAGCTGTTTTTT. J is TRBJ2-2 and V is TRBV27; 9 bases are shared with TRBD2. The germline CDR1 and CDR2 sequences are MNHEY and SMNVEV (reference sequence). Germline trimming cut 1 base from V and 7 bases from J; bases unmatched to any gene: 4. This CDR3 contains 15 residues.

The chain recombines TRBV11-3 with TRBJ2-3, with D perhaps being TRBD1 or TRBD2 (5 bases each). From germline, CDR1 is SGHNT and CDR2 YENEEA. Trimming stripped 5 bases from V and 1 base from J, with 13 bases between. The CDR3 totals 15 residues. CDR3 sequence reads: CASSLQGVGTDTQYF. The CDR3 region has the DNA TGTGCCAGCAGCCTCCAGGGAGTGGGCACAGATACGCAGTATTTT.

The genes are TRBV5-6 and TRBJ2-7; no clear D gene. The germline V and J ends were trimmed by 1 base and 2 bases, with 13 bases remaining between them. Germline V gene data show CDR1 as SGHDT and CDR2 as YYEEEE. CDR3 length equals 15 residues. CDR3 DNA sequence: TGTGCCAGCAGCTTGATGAGCTACACCACCTACGAGCAGTACTTC. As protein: CASSLMSYTTYEQYF.

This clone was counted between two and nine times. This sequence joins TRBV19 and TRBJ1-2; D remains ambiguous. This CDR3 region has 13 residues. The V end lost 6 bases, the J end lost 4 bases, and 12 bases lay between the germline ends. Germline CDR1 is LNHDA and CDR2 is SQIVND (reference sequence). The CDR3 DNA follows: TGTGCCAGTAGGTGGGAGAATCTCTATGGCTACACCTTC. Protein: CASRWENLYGYTF. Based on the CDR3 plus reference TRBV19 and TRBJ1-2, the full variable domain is DGGITQSPKYLFRKEGQNVTLSCEQNLNHDAMYWYRQDPGQGLRLIYYSQIVNDFQKGDIAEGYSVSREKKESFPLTVTSAQKNPTAFYLCASRWENLYGYTFGSGTRLTVV.

CDR3 nucleotide sequence: TGTGCCAGCAGCCCTATGACGATAACCGGGGAGCTGTTTTTT. This codes for CASSPMTITGELFF. The chain links TRBV11-2 to TRBJ2-2; D unresolved. This CDR3 region has 14 residues. Germline V gene lookup returns CDR1 SGHAT and CDR2 FQNNGV. The V end lost 5 bases, the J end lost 5 bases, and 12 bases lay between the germline ends.

CDR3 in amino acids: CASSPTAPRDEQFF. In nucleotides, the CDR3 is TGTGCCAGCAGCCCGACGGCCCCCCGGGATGAGCAGTTCTTC. The genes are TRBV5-6 and TRBJ2-1, with D unresolved. V lost 4 bases, J lost 8 bases, and 16 bases lay in between. Germline V CDR1 and CDR2: SGHDT, YYEEEE. The CDR3 is 14 amino acids.

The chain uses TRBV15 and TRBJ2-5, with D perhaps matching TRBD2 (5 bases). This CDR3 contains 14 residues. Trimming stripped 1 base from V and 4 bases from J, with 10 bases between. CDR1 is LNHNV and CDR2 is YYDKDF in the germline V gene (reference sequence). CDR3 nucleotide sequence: TGTGCCACCAGCAGAGGGGCGGGCCTAGAGACCCAGTACTTC. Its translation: CATSRGAGLETQYF.

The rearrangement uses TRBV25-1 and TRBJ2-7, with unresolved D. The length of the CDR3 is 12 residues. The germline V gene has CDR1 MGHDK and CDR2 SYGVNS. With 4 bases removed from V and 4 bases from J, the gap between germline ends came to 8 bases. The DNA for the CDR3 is TGTGCCAGCAGTGGATGGGGATACGAGCAGTACTTC. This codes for CASSGWGYEQYF.